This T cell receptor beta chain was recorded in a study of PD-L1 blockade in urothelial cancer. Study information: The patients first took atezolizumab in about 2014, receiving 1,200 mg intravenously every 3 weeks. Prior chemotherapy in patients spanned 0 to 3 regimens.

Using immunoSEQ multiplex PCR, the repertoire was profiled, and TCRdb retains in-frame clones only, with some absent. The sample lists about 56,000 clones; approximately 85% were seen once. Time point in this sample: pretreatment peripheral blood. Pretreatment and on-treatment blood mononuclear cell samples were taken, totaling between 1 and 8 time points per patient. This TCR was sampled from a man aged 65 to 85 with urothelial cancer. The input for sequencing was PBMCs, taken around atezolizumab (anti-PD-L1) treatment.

CDR3 sequence reads: CASSAGGTVYGYTF. CDR3 coding DNA: TGTGCCAGCAGCGCTGGCGGGACGGTCTATGGCTACACCTTC. The J gene is TRBJ1-2, the V gene TRBV9; weak D call: TRBD1 (5 bases). Germline values: CDR1 SGDLS, CDR2 YYNGEE. The CDR3 is 14 amino acids. Trimming removed 3 bases from V and 4 bases from J, with 13 bases in between.